Given below is one T cell receptor beta chain in context. The clone's antigen remains unknown. There are no base qualities to consult, and no much larger clone falls within one base. TCRbeta CDR3 regions were amplified from genomic DNA using the immunoSEQ Assay, a bias-controlled multiplex PCR. Turning to the authors' computational methods: The number of nucleated cells in each sample was estimated from the amplification of reference gene primers within the assay. To quantify the absolute abundance of each unique TCRbeta CDR3 rearrangement, sequence reads were collapsed and filtered. For each sample, productive Simpson clonality was calculated as the square root of Simpson's diversity index across productive rearrangements. This is the immuneACCESS table as TCRdb keeps it, with only in-frame sequences that have V and J called. A part of the clones is gone; compared with another copy, unresolved V genes explain less than half, and the rest is unexplained. The DNA gave D and trimming, while V, J and clone size come from that table. The sample table shows tens of thousands of clones, and more than 75% are seen once. The top ten constitute over 1% of the sample.

V is pared back by 2 bases and J by 2 bases, with 8 bases lying between the germline termini. The CDR3 starts with the cysteine, ends with the phenylalanine, and has 13 residues. Left in the record is the CDR3 DNA by itself, 39 bases read in frame from the first base. CDR1 and CDR2 are read off the germline V gene as SGHRS and YFSETQ. The sample is drawn from a study of blood T cell repertoires in COVID-19 (TCRdb year 2020). Regarding the study in general: The collaborator samples originated in the United States, Italy and Spain and spanned the acute and convalescent phases of COVID-19. The material from the prospective study consisted of cDNA or gDNA derived from T cells, B-cell-depleted T cells, or PBMCs. Subjects who had been exposed to COVID-19, were actively infected with it, or had recovered from it provided the deeply sampled blood TCRbeta repertoires that made up the dataset. The repertoires were released in a freely available public database intended as a resource for research on the immune response to SARS-CoV-2. The samples were drawn from two sources: the first 160 participants of the ongoing ImmuneRACE study, and about 1,300 subjects contributed by 6 global collaborators. Nearly every sample came with metadata listing a de-identified subject ID, COVID-19 status, age in years and sex. Where available, HLA class I and class II types were taken from metadata supplied by the sample provider and were not determined by assay-based typing. The investigation overall reported the following: Clinical and demographic metadata were provided uncurated, with the amount varying by source and participant.

Collaborating institutions collected whole blood in K2EDTA tubes following their own protocols. For TCRbeta analysis, collaborators shipped samples in one of three forms: frozen whole blood, isolated PBMCs, or DNA extracted from either of those sample types. The sequencing input was peripheral blood. This receptor was identified in a man aged 60-69 years with acute or convalescent COVID-19. Here the chain combines TRBV5-1 and TRBJ2-7; a weak D assignment points to TRBD1 (6 bases agree). CDR3 loop: CASSLEGAYEQYF. The base sequence is TGCGCCAGCAGCTTAGAGGGGGCCTACGAGCAGTACTTC. Reference TRBV5-1 and TRBJ2-7 proteins supply the regions before and after the CDR3; the full variable domain is: KAGVTQTPRYLIKTRGQQVTLSCSPISGHRSVSWYQQTPGQGLQFLFEYFSETQRNKGNFPGRFSGRQFSNSRSEMNVSTLELGDSALYLCASSLEGAYEQYFGPGTRLTVT.